This entry lists 32 T cell receptor beta chains sequenced from one sample in a study of blood T cell repertoires in COVID-19. Some clones are missing from TCRdb's copy, which holds only in-frame ones; the method was immunoSEQ multiplex PCR. The sample holds 300,000 to 400,000 clones, around nine tenths seen once. Sequenced sample: peripheral blood. The source of these receptors is a woman in her 70s with COVID-19, enrolled during active disease.

J is TRBJ1-1 and V is TRBV5-4, with TRBD1 as a possible D gene (6 bases). This CDR3 contains 15 residues. V was cut by 4 bases and J by 3 bases, with 16 bases left in between. Germline V gives CDR1 SGHNT, CDR2 YYREEE (reference sequence). Written as DNA, the CDR3 is TGTGCCAGCAGCAACCCGGGAGGGGGTTACACTGAAGCTTTCTTT. It yields the protein CASSNPGGGYTEAFF.

V and J are TRBV12-3 or TRBV12-4 and TRBJ1-4; D is perhaps TRBD1 (5 bases). The CDR3 has 13 amino acids. Trimming left V 6 bases short and J 8 bases short, with 13 bases between. The CDR3 region is CASSSGLPEKLFF. The CDR3 DNA sequence: TGTGCCAGCAGCTCGGGACTACCCGAAAAACTGTTTTTT.

The CDR3 DNA is TGTGCCAGCAGCCCAAGGCAGGGGGATGGCTACACCTTC. Its protein is CASSPRQGDGYTF. V usage is TRBV6-5 and J usage is TRBJ1-2; TRBD1 agrees at 7 bases. The CDR3 length is 13 residues. The germline CDR1 and CDR2 sequences are MNHEY and SVGAGI. J was trimmed by 6 bases and V by 6 bases; bases with no gene match: 7.

The CDR3 here is CASSREAGQGNEKLFF. The CDR3 DNA follows: TGTGCCAGCAGCCGGGAGGCGGGACAGGGGAATGAAAAACTGTTTTTT. J is TRBJ1-4 and V is TRBV5-4; TRBD1 aligns across 10 bases. V lost 4 bases, J lost 5 bases, and 8 bases stayed unmatched. Germline V lookup: CDR1 SGHNT, CDR2 YYREEE (reference sequence). The CDR3 sequence is 16 residues long.

The chain joins TRBV18 to TRBJ2-7, with 7 bases aligning to TRBD1. The CDR3 contains 15 residues. V lost 3 bases, J lost 5 bases, and 10 bases stayed unmatched. Germline V gene data show CDR1 as KGHSH and CDR2 as LQKENI. CDR3 in DNA: TGTGCCAGCTCACCTCTACAGGGGAATCTAGACGAGCAGTACTTC. This codes for CASSPLQGNLDEQYF.

The chain uses TRBV15 and TRBJ2-7, with 9 bases matching TRBD2. Germline V gives CDR1 LNHNV, CDR2 YYDKDF (reference sequence). The length of the CDR3 is 15 residues. V lost 2 bases to trimming and J lost 6 bases; unmatched junction nucleotides: 8. CDR3 in DNA: TGTGCCACCAGCAGACCCAGCGGGGGGCAAGGCGAGCAGTACTTC. This sequence encodes CATSRPSGGQGEQYF.

This chain connects TRBV5-1 to TRBJ2-1; 11 bases fit TRBD1. The ends lost 4 bases at V and 5 bases at J; junction bases unmatched: 17. This CDR3 is 19 amino acids long. In germline, CDR1 is SGHRS, CDR2 YFSETQ. The CDR3 DNA is TGCGCCAGCAGCGGCCGGGACAGGGGGTCATACAGGGACAACAATGAGCAGTTCTTC. Its protein product is CASSGRDRGSYRDNNEQFF.

This chain connects TRBV30 to TRBJ2-7; TRBD2 is a possible D gene (6 bases). CDR1 and CDR2 (germline): GTSNPN, SVGIG (reference sequence). The CDR3 totals 14 residues. Trimming took 1 base from V and 0 from J, leaving 10 bases between them. CDR3 protein: CAWSEGRSSYEQYF. The CDR3, as DNA: TGTGCCTGGAGTGAAGGGAGGAGCTCCTACGAGCAGTACTTC.

This chain connects TRBV15 to TRBJ2-1, with D unclear. Deletions cut 2 bases from V and 5 bases from J, with 4 bases between. Germline V gene lookup returns CDR1 LNHNV and CDR2 YYDKDF (reference sequence). The CDR3 consists of 12 residues. CDR3 region: CATSRQNNEQFF. DNA for the CDR3: TGTGCCACCAGCAGACAGAACAATGAGCAGTTCTTC.

The chain is built from TRBV2 and TRBJ2-7; D is undetermined. The CDR3 contains 11 residues. The V end was cut by 3 bases, the J end by 4 bases, with 4 bases between. Germline CDR1 reads SNHLY; CDR2 reads FYNNEI. CDR3 nucleotide sequence: TGTGCCAGCAGTGAGAGGTACGAGCAGTACTTC. This gives the protein CASSERYEQYF.

The chain uses TRBV5-1 and TRBJ2-5, with 7 bases fitting TRBD2. This CDR3 has 14 residues. The germline V gene encodes CDR1 SGHRS and CDR2 YFSETQ. Trimming at V came to 3 bases and at J to 3 bases, leaving 5 bases not matched to a gene. The CDR3 is CASSSLRGEETQYF. CDR3 nucleotides: TGCGCCAGCAGCTCCCTTCGGGGGGAAGAGACCCAGTACTTC.

This clone has just a few counts. The chain combines TRBV5-8 with TRBJ1-5; the D gene is possibly TRBD1 (5 bases). Germline-derived CDR1 and CDR2 are SGHTS and YDEGEE. Trimming left V 1 base short and J 1 base short, with 9 bases between. There are 15 residues in the CDR3. Here the CDR3 reads CASSLFPGSNQPQHF. CDR3 DNA: TGTGCCAGCAGCTTGTTCCCAGGGAGCAATCAGCCCCAGCATTTT.

In this sample, this clone turned up once. The chain couples TRBV27 to TRBJ1-6, with 11 bases identical to TRBD1. The CDR3 consists of 15 residues. The germline gives CDR1 MNHEY, CDR2 SMNVEV (reference sequence). Germline trimming cut 4 bases from V and 8 bases from J; bases unmatched to any gene: 4. The CDR3 sequence: CASSSGTGGYSPLHF. The CDR3 DNA is TGTGCCAGCAGTTCCGGGACAGGGGGGTATTCACCCCTCCACTTT.

The chain employs TRBV7-2 and TRBJ1-1; D is perhaps TRBD1 (6 bases). The V gene lost 6 bases and the J gene lost 3 bases, with 20 bases spanning the gap. This CDR3 region has 16 residues. The V gene's germline CDR1 is SGHTA and CDR2 FQGNSA. CDR3 in DNA: TGTGCCAGCAGACGGCAGACAGGCCTCCCCTACACTGAAGCTTTCTTT. Its translation: CASRRQTGLPYTEAFF.

This chain joins TRBV7-2 and TRBJ1-6; 7 bases map to TRBD1. V dropped 5 bases and J dropped 9; count of bases not matched to a gene: 10. Germline-derived CDR1 and CDR2 are SGHTA and FQGNSA. This CDR3 spans 15 amino acids. DNA of the CDR3: TGTGCCAGCAGCCCCTTTCAGGGGGGAGGTTCACCCCTCCACTTT. It codes for CASSPFQGGGSPLHF.

The chain couples TRBV7-2 to TRBJ1-3; 8 bases fit TRBD1. The CDR3 runs 15 residues. V trimming: 5 bases; J trimming: 2 bases; junction bases outside the gene matches: 5. The germline CDR1 and CDR2 sequences are SGHTA and FQGNSA. The CDR3 is CASSLGTGPGNTIYF. Here the CDR3 DNA reads TGTGCCAGCAGCCTTGGGACAGGTCCTGGAAACACCATATATTTT.

V and J are TRBV7-9 and TRBJ2-5, with 10 bases fitting TRBD1. The junction had 6 bases not matched to a gene; V was cut back by 3 bases and J by 5 bases. This CDR3 is built from 15 residues. Germline V lookup: CDR1 SEHNR, CDR2 FQNEAQ (reference sequence). The CDR3 loop reads CASSFRDRGRETQYF. In DNA form, the CDR3 reads TGTGCCAGCAGCTTCCGGGACAGGGGACGGGAGACCCAGTACTTC.

The chain carries TRBV29-1 and TRBJ2-5; tentatively, D is TRBD1 (7 bases). CDR1 is SQVTM, CDR2 ANQGSEA, per germline. The CDR3 loop spans 13 amino acids. Trimming removed 2 bases at V and 1 base at J, with 8 bases between. The chain's CDR3 is CSVEQGGQETQYF. For the CDR3, the DNA is TGCAGCGTTGAACAGGGGGGCCAAGAGACCCAGTACTTC.

V usage is TRBV15 and J usage is TRBJ1-4; D is undetermined. This CDR3 has 11 residues. The germline V gene has CDR1 LNHNV and CDR2 YYDKDF (reference sequence). Trimming shortened V by 5 bases and J by 8 bases, and 6 bases separated the two germline ends. For the CDR3, the DNA is TGTGCCACCAGCCGGGGAGAAAAACTGTTTTTT. Protein: CATSRGEKLFF.

The chain uses TRBV5-6 and TRBJ1-5; D unclear. This CDR3 has 14 amino acids. Per the germline V gene, CDR1 is SGHDT and CDR2 is YYEEEE. Deletions cut 4 bases from V and 0 bases from J, with 8 bases between. The CDR3 DNA is TGTGCCAGCAGCCCGGGAAATAGCAATCAGCCCCAGCATTTT. Amino acids: CASSPGNSNQPQHF.

The count of this clone is one. The rearrangement links TRBV5-8 to TRBJ2-4; 11 bases map to TRBD1. This CDR3 has 16 amino acids. V lost 2 bases and J lost 2; bases outside the gene matches: 3. The germline CDR1 and CDR2 sequences are SGHTS and YDEGEE. CDR3 in amino acids: CASSFRDRGTKNIQYF. In DNA, the CDR3 is TGTGCCAGCAGCTTCCGGGACAGGGGGACCAAAAACATTCAGTACTTC. The entire variable domain, with the rest obtained from reference TRBV5-8 and TRBJ2-4, is as follows: EAGVTQSPTHLIKTRGQQATLRCSPISGHTSVYWYQQALGLGLQFLLWYDEGEERNRGNFPPRFSGRQFPNYSSELNVNALELEDSALYLCASSFRDRGTKNIQYFGAGTRLSVL.

This CDR3 reads CASSSNPGGHLFF. The CDR3 coding sequence is TGTGCCAGCAGCTCGAACCCGGGGGGGCACCTGTTTTTT. The chain employs TRBV11-2 and TRBJ1-4; the D gene is possibly TRBD1 (6 bases). The germline V gene has CDR1 SGHAT and CDR2 FQNNGV. Trimming shortened V by 4 bases and J by 14 bases, and 17 bases separated the two germline ends. The CDR3 length is 13 residues.

The CDR3 DNA reads TGCGCCAGCAGCCCCGCTACCTTGAACACTGAAGCTTTCTTT. Residues: CASSPATLNTEAFF. The chain links TRBV4-1 to TRBJ1-1, with no clear D. CDR1 and CDR2 from the germline V gene are MGHRA and YSYEKL. The V end lost 4 bases, the J end lost 0 bases, and 9 bases lay between the germline ends. This CDR3 is built from 14 residues.

CDR3 in amino acids: CAWSTGVNEKLFF. Here the CDR3 DNA reads TGTGCCTGGAGTACAGGGGTGAATGAAAAACTGTTTTTT. The chain combines TRBV30 with TRBJ1-4; 7 bases map to TRBD1. CDR1 and CDR2 (germline): GTSNPN, SVGIG (reference sequence). The J segment lost 5 bases and the V segment lost 2 bases, leaving 2 bases of the junction unmatched. The CDR3 runs to 13 residues.

The rearrangement uses TRBV5-5 and TRBJ1-2; 10 bases fit TRBD1. V was pared by 3 bases and J by 3 bases, with 11 bases of the junction left unmatched. The CDR3 has 17 amino acids. The germline V gene has CDR1 SGHKS and CDR2 YYEKEE (reference sequence). CDR3 residues: CASSSSPGTGVDYGYTF. CDR3 bases: TGTGCCAGCAGCTCCAGTCCCGGGACAGGGGTGGACTATGGCTACACCTTC.

The gene calls are TRBV10-3 and TRBJ1-2; 9 nucleotides line up with TRBD1. The V gene's germline CDR1 is ENHRY and CDR2 SYGVKD. The CDR3 runs to 16 residues. V lost 5 bases to trimming and J lost 0 bases; unmatched junction nucleotides: 7. CDR3 sequence: CAISIDRDRANYGYTF. In DNA, the CDR3 is TGTGCCATCAGTATAGACCGGGACAGGGCTAACTATGGCTACACCTTC.

This rearrangement joins TRBV7-9 to TRBJ1-1; maybe TRBD1 (6 bases). The CDR3 is 14 residues long. Trimming removed 2 bases from V and 3 bases from J, with 10 bases in between. CDR1 and CDR2 from the germline V gene are SEHNR and FQNEAQ (reference sequence). The CDR3 DNA reads TGTGCCAGCAGCTTACAGGGGCGGGACACTGAAGCTTTCTTT. Translated: CASSLQGRDTEAFF.

The V call is TRBV9, the J call TRBJ1-4, with a possible D match to TRBD1 (6 bases). The germline V gene has CDR1 SGDLS and CDR2 YYNGEE. CDR3 length: 14 amino acids. Deletions cut 4 bases from V and 8 bases from J, with 15 bases between. The CDR3 sequence: CASSQGQGPEKLFF. DNA of the CDR3: TGTGCCAGCAGCCAAGGGCAGGGGCCAGAAAAACTGTTTTTT.

This rearrangement joins TRBV6-5 to TRBJ1-5, with a possible D match to TRBD1 (5 bases). V was shortened by 6 bases and J by 3 bases, with 12 bases between the two germline ends. CDR1 is MNHEY and CDR2 is SVGAGI in the germline V gene. The CDR3 extends over 14 amino acids. DNA for the CDR3: TGTGCCAGCAGCACCGACAGCTTCAATCAGCCCCAGCATTTT. Its protein is CASSTDSFNQPQHF.

CDR3 coding DNA: TGTGCCAGCAGTTACTCGGGTGAGGGAGGCACTGAAGCTTTCTTT. Translating it yields CASSYSGEGGTEAFF. The chain combines TRBV6-5 with TRBJ1-1; D gene uncertain. V gave up 0 bases and J gave up 4 bases, with 12 bases separating them. CDR3 length: 15 residues. The germline V gene encodes CDR1 MNHEY and CDR2 SVGAGI.

V is TRBV3-1 (or the pseudogene TRBV3-2) and J is TRBJ2-7, with D hard to call. The CDR3 is 13 amino acids. Trimming removed 0 bases at V and 9 bases at J, with 12 bases between. CDR1 LGHDT and CDR2 YNNKEL come from the germline V gene (reference sequence). As DNA, the CDR3 is TGTGCCAGCAGCCAAGAACAGTCTCCATCGCAGTACTTC. Protein: CASSQEQSPSQYF.

The chain couples TRBV6-6 to TRBJ2-1; 7 nucleotides agree with TRBD1. Per germline, CDR1 MNHNY and CDR2 SVGAGI (reference sequence). This CDR3 region has 14 residues. J gave up 6 bases and V 6 bases, and 8 bases lay outside the gene matches. CDR3 protein: CASSPRGGSNEQFF. CDR3 bases: TGTGCCAGCAGCCCCCGAGGGGGCTCCAATGAGCAGTTCTTC.